Listed here is a single T cell receptor (beta chain). An end of the junction differs from the germline gene, which may be a read error. For each extraction, RNA and DNA were obtained together from approximately 20-30 mg of unsorted bulk tissue. Surgical resection was used to treat these primary liver carcinoma patients. Patients were treatment-naive with chronic HBV infection. The data stem from a study of tumor-infiltrating lymphocytes in primary liver carcinoma. For the study at large: Participating patients were men and women between 30 and 69 years old.

The CDR3 is 16 amino acids. From about 0.5 ug of total RNA, TCR beta-specific cDNA was reverse-transcribed using a constant-region primer. Amplification in three nested multiplex PCR rounds with slightly modified ARM-PCR gave rise to TCR beta libraries. The first two PCR rounds used TRBV1-TRBV30 forward primers with a C-beta reverse primer, about 10 cycles each. TCRdb redid the calling of the multiplex PCR reads with MiXCR, one entry per CDR3 protein. Of 52,000 or so distinct CDR3 sequences listed, approximately 80% are singletons. Specimen: liver tumor tissue from sampling region 5. Subset defined: tumor region T5, tumor centre. The chain links TRBV12-3 or TRBV12-4 to TRBJ2-1, with 9 positions matching TRBD2. The receptor comes from a man between 35 and 55 years old with primary liver carcinoma and hepatitis B virus infection. In DNA, the CDR3 is TGTGCCAACAGTTTTAGAACTAGCGGGCAGGGAAGTGAGGAGTTCTTC. Translation: CANSFRTSGQGSEEFF.